This is a list of T cell receptor beta chains from one sample in a study of blood T cells in healthy people across ages. Using its own MiXCR run on the 5' RACE reads, TCRdb lists one record per CDR3 protein. The sample yields over a million distinct CDR3 sequences, 35% to 50% seen once. The sample consisted of blood. All receptors derive from an older woman in good health. Each CDR3 is given with its conserved first and last residue. The D gene is left open where the match is weak. Only some rows state a clone size, as once, few, many or a class for expanded clones.

D gene | J gene | clone size | V gene | CDR3 DNA | CDR3 protein
TRBD1 | TRBJ2-4 | NA | TRBV20-1 | TGCAGTGCTTCGCCAAGGACAGGGGGCGCCAAAAACATTCAGTACTTC | CSASPRTGGAKNIQYF
NA | TRBJ2-5 | NA | TRBV13 | TGTGCCAGCAGCTTTGCGGAGTTCGGGACCCAGTACTTC | CASSFAEFGTQYF
NA | TRBJ2-3 | few | TRBV27 | TGTGCCAGCAGGGGAGTCAGGGCTAGCACAGATACGCAGTATTTT | CASRGVRASTDTQYF
NA | TRBJ1-1 | NA | TRBV29-1 | TGCAGCGTTGGGGGGGTTGGGGGCCTGAACACTGAAGCTTTCTTT | CSVGGVGGLNTEAFF
TRBD1 | TRBJ2-3 | NA | TRBV6-2/TRBV6-3 | TGTGCCAGCAGTTACCTCGGGACAGGGGGTCTAGCAGATACGCAGTATTTT | CASSYLGTGGLADTQYF
TRBD1 | TRBJ2-5 | NA | TRBV20-1 | TGCAGTGCTAGAAATAACGACAGGGTTCGGAACGTGCAGTACTTC | CSARNNDRVRNVQYF
TRBD1 | TRBJ1-2 | NA | TRBV18 | TGTGCCAGCTCACCAGTTCGGGGGACAGACTATGGCTACACCTTC | CASSPVRGTDYGYTF
TRBD2 | TRBJ2-1 | few | TRBV20-1 | TGCAGTGCTACGACTAGCGGGAGGGGTTATGAGCAGTTCTTC | CSATTSGRGYEQFF
NA | TRBJ2-7 | NA | TRBV25-1 | TGTGCCAGCAGCACCATAGGAGTTTACGAGCAGTACTTC | CASSTIGVYEQYF
TRBD2 | TRBJ2-1 | few | TRBV7-9 | TGTGCCAGCAGCACTACTAGCGGGAGGGTGCACAATGAGCAGTTCTTC | CASSTTSGRVHNEQFF
NA | TRBJ1-2 | NA | TRBV12-3/TRBV12-4 | TGTGCCAGCACTCACTTGGCTAACTATGGCTACACCTTC | CASTHLANYGYTF
NA | TRBJ1-5 | NA | TRBV12-3/TRBV12-4 | TGTGCCAGCAGTACTTACGGGTCGGGCCAGCATTTT | CASSTYGSGQHF
TRBD1 | TRBJ2-7 | NA | TRBV27 | TGTGCCAGCAGCTTAGGACAGGGAGGTGGCGAGCAGTACTTC | CASSLGQGGGEQYF
TRBD2 | TRBJ2-1 | NA | TRBV5-1 | TGCGCCAGCAGTTTAAGACTAGCGAGTCAAAATGAGCAGTTCTTC | CASSLRLASQNEQFF
NA | TRBJ2-3 | NA | TRBV12-5 | TGTGCTAGTGGTTTGGACAGCGCAGATACGCAGTATTTT | CASGLDSADTQYF
TRBD1 | TRBJ1-2 | NA | TRBV6-5 | TGTGCCAGCAGGGAGACAGGGGGCTTGGGCTACACCTTC | CASRETGGLGYTF
NA | TRBJ2-7 | NA | TRBV3-1 | TGTGCCAGCAGCCAAGATCCGGGTAGATGGGGCGAGCAGTACTTC | CASSQDPGRWGEQYF
NA | TRBJ1-1 | NA | TRBV20-1 | TGCAGTGCTAGAGAATCCACCGAGACAGGACGCCGAGAAGCTTTCTTT | CSARESTETGRREAFF
NA | TRBJ1-5 | NA | TRBV6-1 | TGTGCCAGCAGTGATAAGAGGGGCAATCAGCCCCAGCATTTT | CASSDKRGNQPQHF
NA | TRBJ2-3 | once | TRBV20-1 | TGCAGTGCTGGAATACAAGATACGCAGTATTTT | CSAGIQDTQYF
NA | TRBJ2-7 | NA | TRBV20-1 | TGCAGTGCTAGAGATCATTACGAGCAGTACTTC | CSARDHYEQYF
NA | TRBJ2-3 | NA | TRBV5-4 | TGTGCCAGCAGCTTGGTATTGGCGGGAACGAAAACGCAGTATTTT | CASSLVLAGTKTQYF
NA | TRBJ1-6 | few | TRBV29-1 | TGCAGCGTGGCTCAGGGGAGTAATTCACCCCTCCACTTT | CSVAQGSNSPLHF
NA | TRBJ2-7 | NA | TRBV27 | TGTGCCAGCAGTTTCCTCGGGGGTGACTACGAGCAGTACTTC | CASSFLGGDYEQYF
TRBD2 | TRBJ2-5 | NA | TRBV7-2 | TGTGCCAGCAGCCTAGGGAGGGTTTCGAAGACCCAGTACTTC | CASSLGRVSKTQYF
TRBD2 | TRBJ2-3 | NA | TRBV7-2 | TGTGCCAGCAAAAGTAGCGGGAGGGCCACAGATACGCAGTATTTT | CASKSSGRATDTQYF
NA | TRBJ2-4 | NA | TRBV6-1 | TGTGCCAGCATAGAAGGGGTCCTTGCCAAAAACATTCAGTACTTC | CASIEGVLAKNIQYF
TRBD2 | TRBJ2-1 | NA | TRBV29-1 | TGCAGCGGCGGGAGCAGCAATGAGCAGTTCTTC | CSGGSSNEQFF
TRBD1 | TRBJ1-4 | NA | TRBV29-1 | TGCAGCGCTCTGACAGGGGAAGAAAAACTGTTTTTT | CSALTGEEKLFF
TRBD2 | TRBJ2-7 | few | TRBV20-1 | TGCAGTGCTAGAGATCGGGCTAGCGGGAGGGCTTTATACGAGCAGTACTTC | CSARDRASGRALYEQYF
TRBD2 | TRBJ2-7 | NA | TRBV6-2/TRBV6-3 | TGTGCCTCCGGGACTAGCGGGAGAAATTTCTACGAGCAGTACTTC | CASGTSGRNFYEQYF
NA | TRBJ1-6 | NA | TRBV28 | TGTGCCAGCTTTTTCAAAGGGGTTTGGGTGAGGTCACCCCTCCACTTT | CASFFKGVWVRSPLHF
NA | TRBJ2-2 | once | TRBV12-3/TRBV12-4 | TGTGCCAGCAGTTGGGGTGCCGGGGAGCTGTTTTTT | CASSWGAGELFF
TRBD1 | TRBJ2-7 | NA | TRBV11-2 | TGTGCCAGCAGATGGGGGACAGGGGGCTCGGGGAGCTACGAGCAGTACTTC | CASRWGTGGSGSYEQYF
NA | TRBJ1-2 | NA | TRBV20-1 | TGCAGTGCTAGAACGGGAGCTGCTGGCTACACCTTC | CSARTGAAGYTF
NA | TRBJ2-5 | NA | TRBV20-1 | TGCAGTGCTACCCACGGACTACTAGAGACCCAGTACTTC | CSATHGLLETQYF
NA | TRBJ1-2 | NA | TRBV20-1 | TGCAGTACTAGAGAGGCCGCCAGTAACTATGGCTACACCTTC | CSTREAASNYGYTF
NA | TRBJ2-3 | few | TRBV5-1 | TGCGCCAGCAGTTTCGAGAGTTGGAGAACAGATACGCAGTATTTT | CASSFESWRTDTQYF
NA | TRBJ2-1 | once | TRBV14 | TGTGCCAGCAGCCAAGCTCTAGAGCAGTTCTTC | CASSQALEQFF
NA | TRBJ2-7 | NA | TRBV20-1 | TGCAGTGCCATAGGGGACTCGTCGTACGAGCAGTACTTC | CSAIGDSSYEQYF
TRBD2 | TRBJ2-7 | many | TRBV4-2 | TGTGCCAGCAGCCAAGGTACTAGCGGGTACGAGCAGTACTTC | CASSQGTSGYEQYF
TRBD1 | TRBJ1-2 | NA | TRBV7-2 | TGTGCCAGCAGCGAACAACAGGGGTACTATGGCTACACCTTC | CASSEQQGYYGYTF
NA | TRBJ2-3 | many | TRBV29-1 | TGCAGCGTCGACAGGAGTATTGTCCAGACCGCTACGCAGTATTTT | CSVDRSIVQTATQYF
TRBD1 | TRBJ2-1 | NA | TRBV9 | TGTGCCAGCAGCGGAAGTAGGACAGGGAACAATGAGCAGTTCTTC | CASSGSRTGNNEQFF
NA | TRBJ2-5 | NA | TRBV6-5 | TGTGCCAGCAGTCCCGGACACGGAGAGACCCAGTACTTC | CASSPGHGETQYF
NA | TRBJ2-3 | NA | TRBV20-1 | TGCAGTGCTAGAGACCCAGCGGTGGGCCAACAGGCAGATACGCAGTATTTT | CSARDPAVGQQADTQYF
TRBD2 | TRBJ2-1 | NA | TRBV7-9 | TGTGCCACTTCTGCCGGGACTAACTACAATGAGCAGTTCTTC | CATSAGTNYNEQFF
NA | TRBJ1-1 | NA | TRBV20-1 | TGCAGTGCTATGGTTGGTGTGAGCAACACTGAAGCTTTCTTT | CSAMVGVSNTEAFF
TRBD2 | TRBJ2-3 | NA | TRBV4-2 | TGTGCCAGCAGCCAAGAGAGTGGTCATGAGCGGGAGCTTCCCACAGATACGCAGTATTTT | CASSQESGHERELPTDTQYF